These 2 T cell receptor beta chains share one sample of origin, sequenced in a study of tissue T cells after allogeneic stem cell transplantation (dated 2022 in TCRdb). In the paper's terms, the time point label means: mouse harvest day 7 after allogeneic transplant. Each mouse graft consisted of 10^7 T-cell-depleted bone marrow cells plus 10^6 splenic CD5+ T cells and was given by tail vein injection. The method behind the library was the immunoSEQ multiplex PCR assay. TCRdb retrieved this table from immuneACCESS and kept in-frame rearrangements only. Not all clones are present; in checked studies, unresolved V genes account for under half, and no reason is known for the remainder. A total of approximately 6,600 clones appear in this sample, less than 50% of them only once. The top ten hold just under 8.5% of the sample. The source material was lymph node tissue. The receptors originated from a female BALB/c mouse given C57BL/6 T cells with graft-versus-host disease after an allogeneic hematopoietic cell transplant.

In its sample, this clone was seen once. The gene names here belong to mouse. The read comes to an end 1 residue before the CDR3 does, leaving the germline J gene to fill in the end. The J gene is TRBJ2-4, the V gene TRBV16; D tentatively fits TRBD1 or TRBD2 (6 bases each). The CDR3 is 15 residues long. Germline assignment: CDR1 SGHSA and CDR2 FRNQAP. V was shortened by 0 bases and J by 0 bases, with 7 bases between the two germline ends. This CDR3 is CASSLEGASQNTLYF. The CDR3 bases that were read are TGTGCAAGCAGCTTAGAGGGGGCTAGTCAAAACACCTTGTAC.

As regards this clone: The gene names given are mouse names. The CDR3 extends 1 residue past the end of the read, so its final part is completed from the germline J gene. V usage is TRBV26 and J usage is TRBJ1-3, with D possibly matching TRBD1 (6 bases). Germline loops: CDR1 KGHPV, CDR2 FQNQEV (reference sequence). V lost 4 bases, J lost 0 bases, and 10 bases lay in between. The CDR3 sequence is 15 residues long. The DNA read from the CDR3 is TGTGCCAGCAGTCGACAGGCCTATTCTGGAAATACGCTCTAT. Protein product: CASSRQAYSGNTLY. The entire CDR3 is CASSRQAYSGNTLYF.